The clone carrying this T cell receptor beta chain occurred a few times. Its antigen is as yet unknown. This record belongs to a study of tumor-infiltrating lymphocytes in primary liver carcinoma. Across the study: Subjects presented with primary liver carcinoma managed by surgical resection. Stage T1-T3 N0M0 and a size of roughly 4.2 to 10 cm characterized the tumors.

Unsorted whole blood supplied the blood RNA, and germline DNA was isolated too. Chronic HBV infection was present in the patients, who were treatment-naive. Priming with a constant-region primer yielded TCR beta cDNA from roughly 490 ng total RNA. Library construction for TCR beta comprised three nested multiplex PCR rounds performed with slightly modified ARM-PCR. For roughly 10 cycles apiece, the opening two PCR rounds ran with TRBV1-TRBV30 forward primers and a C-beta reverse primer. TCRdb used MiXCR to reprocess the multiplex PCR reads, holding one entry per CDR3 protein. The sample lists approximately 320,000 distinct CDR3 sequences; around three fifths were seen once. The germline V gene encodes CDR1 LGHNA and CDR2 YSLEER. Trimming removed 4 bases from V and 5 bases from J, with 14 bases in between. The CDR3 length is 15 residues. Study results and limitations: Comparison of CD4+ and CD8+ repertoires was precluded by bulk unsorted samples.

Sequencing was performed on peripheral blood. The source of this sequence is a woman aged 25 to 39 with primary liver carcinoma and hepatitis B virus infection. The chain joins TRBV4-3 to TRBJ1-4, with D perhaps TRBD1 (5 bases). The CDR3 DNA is TGCGCCAGCAGCCTCGGGACCGGTGGAAATGAAAAACTGTTTTTT. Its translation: CASSLGTGGNEKLFF.